The 8 T cell receptor beta chains below were found in one sample sequenced in a study of blood T cell repertoires in COVID-19 (dated by TCRdb to the early 2020s). Receptors were amplified or captured by the immunoSEQ multiplex PCR assay. TCRdb mirrors the immuneACCESS table, restricted to in-frame sequences. Some clones are absent from its copies; in checked studies, under half trace to an unresolved V gene, and the reason for the others is unknown. This sample gives some 150,000 clones in total; 70% to 85% of them show up just once. Of the sample, around 2.7% is held by the ten largest clones. Sequencing was done on a sample of peripheral blood. These receptors were obtained from a woman at least 80 years old with acute or convalescent COVID-19.

This clone has only a few counts. The V and J genes are TRBV11-2 and TRBJ2-7; possible D gene TRBD1, 6 bases. Trimming stripped 3 bases from V and 2 bases from J, with 23 bases between. The CDR3 runs to 18 residues. Per germline, CDR1 SGHAT and CDR2 FQNNGV. The CDR3: CASSLAPHQTGSPYEQYF. CDR3 nucleotide sequence: TGTGCCAGCAGCTTGGCCCCCCACCAAACAGGGTCACCCTACGAGCAGTACTTC.

The CDR3: CASSSTGGFYEQYF. The CDR3 DNA sequence: TGTGCCAGCAGCTCAACGGGAGGGTTCTACGAGCAGTACTTC. This chain links TRBV7-9 with TRBJ2-7; 8 bases line up with TRBD2. Germline V gene lookup returns CDR1 SEHNR and CDR2 FQNEAQ (reference sequence). This CDR3 has 14 residues. Trimming removed 4 bases from V and 3 bases from J; junction bases left unmatched: 5.

This clone appeared many times. The rearrangement joins TRBV9 to TRBJ1-2, with D hard to call. The germline V gene encodes CDR1 SGDLS and CDR2 YYNGEE. Trimming shortened V by 4 bases and J by 4 bases, and 11 bases separated the two germline ends. This CDR3 spans 13 amino acids. The CDR3 DNA reads TGTGCCAGCAGCCCCGGGTCGGGCTATGGCTACACCTTC. Protein sequence: CASSPGSGYGYTF. Based on the CDR3 plus reference TRBV9 and TRBJ1-2, the full variable domain is DSGVTQTPKHLITATGQRVTLRCSPRSGDLSVYWYQQSLDQGLQFLIQYYNGEERAKGNILERFSAQQFPDLHSELNLSSLELGDSALYFCASSPGSGYGYTFGSGTRLTVV.

This clone was counted once. This sequence joins TRBV4-2 and TRBJ1-5; the D gene is possibly TRBD1 (5 bases). V was cut by 0 bases and J by 3 bases, with 9 bases left in between. This CDR3 comprises 15 residues. CDR1 LGHNA and CDR2 YNFKEQ come from the germline V gene. The CDR3 DNA is TGTGCCAGCAGCCAAGATATAGGGGCCAATCAGCCCCAGCATTTT. This encodes CASSQDIGANQPQHF.

V is TRBV6-5 and J is TRBJ1-2, with 8 bases identical to TRBD1. The length of the CDR3 is 14 residues. The trim removed 6 bases at V and 5 bases at J, leaving 8 bases unmatched. Germline V CDR1 and CDR2: MNHEY, SVGAGI. CDR3 bases: TGTGCCAGCAGAGACTCCGGGACAGGATATGGCTACACCTTC. This sequence encodes CASRDSGTGYGYTF.

The chain couples TRBV2 to TRBJ1-1, with D unclear. The CDR3 is made up of 11 amino acids. The germline V gene has CDR1 SNHLY and CDR2 FYNNEI. V lost 9 bases and J lost 3, with 8 bases in between. The CDR3 loop reads CASAEDTEAFF. CDR3 nucleotide sequence: TGTGCCAGTGCAGAGGACACTGAAGCTTTCTTT.

The J gene is TRBJ2-1, the V gene TRBV5-5; 11 bases match TRBD2. This CDR3 is 15 amino acids long. The J segment lost 9 bases and the V segment lost 4 bases, leaving 9 bases of the junction unmatched. Germline V gene data show CDR1 as SGHKS and CDR2 as YYEKEE (reference sequence). The CDR3 spells CASSPLSGGALEQFF. The CDR3 region has the DNA TGTGCCAGCAGCCCTCTTAGCGGGGGGGCCCTTGAGCAGTTCTTC.

This rearrangement joins TRBV9 to TRBJ1-5; D is undetermined. CDR3 length: 16 amino acids. Trimming took off 0 bases at V and 0 bases at J, with 10 bases between the two ends. CDR1 SGDLS and CDR2 YYNGEE come from the germline V gene. The CDR3 is CASSVVPVYSNQPQHF. For the CDR3, the DNA is TGTGCCAGCAGCGTAGTGCCGGTTTATAGCAATCAGCCCCAGCATTTT.